Listed below are T cell receptor beta chains from one sample, sequenced in a study of identical twins. TCRdb ran MiXCR on the 5' RACE reads and lists one entry per CDR3 protein. The sample gives roughly 710,000 distinct CDR3 sequences, 5.5% to 6.5% of which show up once; around 2% is in the top ten. The sample consisted of naive T cells sorted from blood. The receptor source for this set is a man between 18 and 29 years old in good health. The CDR3 runs from the conserved cysteine through the conserved F or W. Fields, in order: CDR3 DNA, CDR3 protein, J gene, V gene, clone size, D gene. The D gene is left open where the match is weak. Clone sizes are given selectively: once, few, many, or a class where the clone is expanded.

TGTGCCAGCAGCCCCGGGCAACAGAGCCAAGAGACCCAGTACTTC,CASSPGQQSQETQYF,TRBJ2-5,TRBV11-1,many,NA
TGCGCCAGCAGCTTGGCCACCGATGCTAGCACAGATACGCAGTATTTT,CASSLATDASTDTQYF,TRBJ2-3,TRBV5-1,NA,NA
TGTGCCAGCAGGCAGGGCTGGGGTAACTATGGCTACACCTTC,CASRQGWGNYGYTF,TRBJ1-2,TRBV6-1,few,NA
TGTGCCATCAGTGGGGGCGGACACCTCGGGGCCAACGTCCTGACTTTC,CAISGGGHLGANVLTF,TRBJ2-6,TRBV10-3,many,NA
TGCGCCAGCAGCTTGGCCGTAGGGGTCATCGAGACCCAGTACTTC,CASSLAVGVIETQYF,TRBJ2-5,TRBV5-1,many,NA
TGTGCCACCGTAGTAACCGGGACAGGGCTGCCCTTCCAAGAGACCCGGTACTTC,CATVVTGTGLPFQETRYF,TRBJ2-5,TRBV11-2,NA,TRBD1
TGTGCCAGCAGCCCGACCGCGGTGTGGGGTTATAATTCACCCCTCCACTTT,CASSPTAVWGYNSPLHF,TRBJ1-6,TRBV11-2,few,NA
TGCGCCAGCAGCTTGACAGGGACCAAAAACATTCAGTACTTC,CASSLTGTKNIQYF,TRBJ2-4,TRBV5-1,many,NA
TGTGCCAGCAGATTGTACCCCTCGAACACTGAAGCTTTCTTT,CASRLYPSNTEAFF,TRBJ1-1,TRBV27,many,NA
TGTGCCAGCAGTTTAGCGGGCAGGGGGGCCCCTGAAGCTTTCTTT,CASSLAGRGAPEAFF,TRBJ1-1,TRBV12-3/TRBV12-4,many,TRBD1
TGCAGTGCTAGACAACGCACTAGGACAGATACGCAGTATTTT,CSARQRTRTDTQYF,TRBJ2-3,TRBV20-1,many,NA
TGCGCCAGCAGCTTGGGTGACAGGGGGCGACATGAGCAGTTCTTC,CASSLGDRGRHEQFF,TRBJ2-1,TRBV5-1,NA,TRBD1
TGTGCCAGCAGCCCGGGAATAGCGGCCACCCAGTACTTC,CASSPGIAATQYF,TRBJ2-5,TRBV3-1,few,NA
TGTGCCAGCTCACGCGGCGTAGAGGAAAAACTGTTTTTT,CASSRGVEEKLFF,TRBJ1-4,TRBV18,few,NA
TGCGCCAGCAGCCAAGATCCCGGACTAGCGGGAGCGTTCTCCTACGAGCAGTACTTC,CASSQDPGLAGAFSYEQYF,TRBJ2-7,TRBV4-1,few,TRBD2
TGTGCCATCAGCGCCTCTCTTGGAGGAGTCTACGAGCAGTACTTC,CAISASLGGVYEQYF,TRBJ2-7,TRBV10-3,many,NA
TGTGCCAGCAGTTTGGGCCGAAACCGAGGGAATTCACCCCTCCACTTT,CASSLGRNRGNSPLHF,TRBJ1-6,TRBV12-3/TRBV12-4,NA,NA
TGTGCCAGCAGTGAACTAGCGGGAGGGCCCTACGAGCAGTACTTC,CASSELAGGPYEQYF,TRBJ2-7,TRBV6-1,many,TRBD2
TGTGCCAGCAGCCAAGAAGAGGTTTACACCGGGGAGCTGTTTTTT,CASSQEEVYTGELFF,TRBJ2-2,TRBV3-1,many,NA
TGTGCCAGCAGTCCCGAAGCGGGACCGAACACCGGGGAGCTGTTTTTT,CASSPEAGPNTGELFF,TRBJ2-2,TRBV12-3/TRBV12-4,many,TRBD2
TGCAGTGCTAGTGCCCTCGGGGGCTCCAATCAGCCCCAGCATTTT,CSASALGGSNQPQHF,TRBJ1-5,TRBV20-1,many,NA
TGTGCCACCAGCTGGACAGAAGACTATGGCTACACCTTC,CATSWTEDYGYTF,TRBJ1-2,TRBV24-1,NA,NA